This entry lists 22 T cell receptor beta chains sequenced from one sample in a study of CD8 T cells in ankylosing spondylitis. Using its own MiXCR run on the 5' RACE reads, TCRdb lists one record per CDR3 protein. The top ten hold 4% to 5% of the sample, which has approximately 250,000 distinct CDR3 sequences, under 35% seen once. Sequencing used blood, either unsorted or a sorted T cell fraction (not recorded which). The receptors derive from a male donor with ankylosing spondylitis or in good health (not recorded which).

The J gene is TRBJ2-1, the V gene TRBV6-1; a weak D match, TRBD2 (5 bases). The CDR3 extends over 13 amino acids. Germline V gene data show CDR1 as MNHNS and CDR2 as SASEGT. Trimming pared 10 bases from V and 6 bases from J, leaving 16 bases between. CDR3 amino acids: CATLVGAGNEQFF. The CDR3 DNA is TGTGCCACCCTTGTGGGCGCGGGCAATGAGCAGTTCTTC.

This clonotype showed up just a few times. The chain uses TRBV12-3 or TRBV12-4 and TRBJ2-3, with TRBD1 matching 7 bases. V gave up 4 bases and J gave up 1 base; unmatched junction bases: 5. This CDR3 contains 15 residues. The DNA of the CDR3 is TGTGCCAGCAGTTCGGACAGGTCGGGCACAGATACGCAGTATTTT. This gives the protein CASSSDRSGTDTQYF.

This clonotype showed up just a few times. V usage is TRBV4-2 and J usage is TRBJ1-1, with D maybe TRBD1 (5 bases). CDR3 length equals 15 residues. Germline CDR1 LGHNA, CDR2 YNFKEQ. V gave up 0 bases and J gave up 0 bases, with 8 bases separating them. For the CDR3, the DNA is TGTGCCAGCAGCCAAGATGGACACCTGAACACTGAAGCTTTCTTT. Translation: CASSQDGHLNTEAFF.

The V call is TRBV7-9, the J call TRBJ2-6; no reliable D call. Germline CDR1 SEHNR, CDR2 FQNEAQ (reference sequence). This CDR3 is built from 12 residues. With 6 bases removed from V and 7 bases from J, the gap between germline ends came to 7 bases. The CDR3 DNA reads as TGTGCCAGCAGTCCCCATGCCAACGTCCTGACTTTC. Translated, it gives CASSPHANVLTF.

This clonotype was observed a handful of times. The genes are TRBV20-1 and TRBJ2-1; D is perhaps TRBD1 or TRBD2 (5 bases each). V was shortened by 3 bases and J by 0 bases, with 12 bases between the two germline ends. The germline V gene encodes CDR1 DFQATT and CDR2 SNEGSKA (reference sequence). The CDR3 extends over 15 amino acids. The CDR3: CSASFGTSSYNEQFF. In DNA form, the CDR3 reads TGCAGTGCTAGTTTCGGGACGAGCTCCTACAATGAGCAGTTCTTC.

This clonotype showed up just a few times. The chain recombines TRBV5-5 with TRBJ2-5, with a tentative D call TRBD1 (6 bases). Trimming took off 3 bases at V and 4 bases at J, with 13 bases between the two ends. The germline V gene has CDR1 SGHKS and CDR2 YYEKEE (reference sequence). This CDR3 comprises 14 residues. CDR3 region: CASSSGTSSETQYF. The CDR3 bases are TGTGCCAGCAGCTCTGGGACATCGTCAGAGACCCAGTACTTC.

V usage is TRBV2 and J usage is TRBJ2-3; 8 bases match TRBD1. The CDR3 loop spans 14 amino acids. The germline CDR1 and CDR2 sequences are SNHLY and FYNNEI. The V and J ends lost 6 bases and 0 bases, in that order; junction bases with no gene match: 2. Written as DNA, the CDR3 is TGTGCCAGCAGGCGGACAGGGAGCACAGATACGCAGTATTTT. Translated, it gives CASRRTGSTDTQYF. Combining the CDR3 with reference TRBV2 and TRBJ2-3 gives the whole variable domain EPEVTQTPSHQVTQMGQEVILRCVPISNHLYFYWYRQILGQKVEFLVSFYNNEISEKSEIFDDQFSVERPDGSNFTLKIRSTKLEDSAMYFCASRRTGSTDTQYFGPGTRLTVL.

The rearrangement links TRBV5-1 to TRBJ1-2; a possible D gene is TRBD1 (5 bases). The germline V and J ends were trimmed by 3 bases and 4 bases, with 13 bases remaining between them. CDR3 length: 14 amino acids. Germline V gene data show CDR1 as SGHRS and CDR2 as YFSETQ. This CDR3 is CASSSAGQVYGYTF. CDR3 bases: TGCGCCAGCAGCTCAGCCGGACAAGTCTATGGCTACACCTTC.

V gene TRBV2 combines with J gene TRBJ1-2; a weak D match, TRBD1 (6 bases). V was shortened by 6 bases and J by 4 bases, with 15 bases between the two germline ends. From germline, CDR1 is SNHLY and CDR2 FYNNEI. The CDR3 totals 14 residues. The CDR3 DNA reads TGTGCCAGCAGCGACGGGACATCCTCCTATGGCTACACCTTC. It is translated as CASSDGTSSYGYTF.

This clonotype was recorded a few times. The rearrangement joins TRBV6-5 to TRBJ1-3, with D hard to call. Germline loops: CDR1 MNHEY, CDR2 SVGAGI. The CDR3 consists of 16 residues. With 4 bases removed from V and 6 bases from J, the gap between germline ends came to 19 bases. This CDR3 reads CASSLLPLGRLNTIYF. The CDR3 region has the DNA TGTGCCAGCAGTTTACTCCCTCTGGGGAGATTAAACACCATATATTTT.

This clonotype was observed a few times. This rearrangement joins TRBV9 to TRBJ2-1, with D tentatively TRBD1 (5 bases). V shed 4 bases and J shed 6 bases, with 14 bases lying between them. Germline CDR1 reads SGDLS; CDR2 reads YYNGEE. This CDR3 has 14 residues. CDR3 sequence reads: CASSPHSQVNEQFF. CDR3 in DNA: TGTGCCAGCAGCCCCCACTCACAGGTCAATGAGCAGTTCTTC.

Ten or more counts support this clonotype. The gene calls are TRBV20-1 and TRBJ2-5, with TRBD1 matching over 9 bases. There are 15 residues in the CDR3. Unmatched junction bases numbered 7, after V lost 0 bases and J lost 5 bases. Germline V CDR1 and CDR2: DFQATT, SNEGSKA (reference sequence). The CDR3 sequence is CSARETGGATETQYF. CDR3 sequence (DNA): TGCAGTGCTAGAGAGACAGGGGGAGCTACTGAGACCCAGTACTTC.

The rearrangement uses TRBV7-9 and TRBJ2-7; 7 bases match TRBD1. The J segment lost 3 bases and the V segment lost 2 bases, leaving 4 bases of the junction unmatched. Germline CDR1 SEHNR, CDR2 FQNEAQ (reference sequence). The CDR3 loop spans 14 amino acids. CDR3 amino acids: CASSLTGEVYEQYF. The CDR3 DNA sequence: TGTGCCAGCAGCTTAACAGGGGAAGTCTACGAGCAGTACTTC.

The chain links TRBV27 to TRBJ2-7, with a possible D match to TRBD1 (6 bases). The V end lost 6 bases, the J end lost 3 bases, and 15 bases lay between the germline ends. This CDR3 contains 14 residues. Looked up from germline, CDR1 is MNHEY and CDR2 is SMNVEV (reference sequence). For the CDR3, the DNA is TGTGCCAGCAGCCTACAGGGTGGCAACTACGAGCAGTACTTC. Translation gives CASSLQGGNYEQYF.

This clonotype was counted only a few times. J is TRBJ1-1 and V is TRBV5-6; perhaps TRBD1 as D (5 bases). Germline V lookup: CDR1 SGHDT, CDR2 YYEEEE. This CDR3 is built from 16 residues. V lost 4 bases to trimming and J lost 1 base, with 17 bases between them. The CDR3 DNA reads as TGTGCCAGCAGCCCTCGGGGTGGGGGTAAGAACACTGAAGCTTTCTTT. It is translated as CASSPRGGGKNTEAFF.

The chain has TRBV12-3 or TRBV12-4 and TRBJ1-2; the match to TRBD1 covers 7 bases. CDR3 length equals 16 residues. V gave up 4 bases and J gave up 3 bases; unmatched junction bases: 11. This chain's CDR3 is CASSSHPTGADYGYTF. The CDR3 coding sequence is TGTGCCAGCAGTTCCCACCCTACAGGGGCCGACTATGGCTACACCTTC.

CDR3 sequence reads: CASSGESLGTDTQYF. CDR3 nucleotide sequence: TGTGCCAGCAGCGGCGAATCCTTGGGGACAGATACGCAGTATTTT. The chain has TRBV28 and TRBJ2-3; D is uncertain. The V gene's germline CDR1 is MDHEN and CDR2 SYDVKM. Trimming shortened V by 6 bases and J by 3 bases, and 16 bases separated the two germline ends. The CDR3 length is 15 residues.

The CDR3 DNA is TGTGCCAGCAGTCCCCAGTTATGGGTGAACACTGAAGCTTTCTTT. Its protein is CASSPQLWVNTEAFF. The chain combines TRBV12-3 or TRBV12-4 with TRBJ1-1; no reliable D call. The CDR3 totals 15 residues. The V and J ends lost 5 bases and 0 bases respectively, with 13 bases between them.

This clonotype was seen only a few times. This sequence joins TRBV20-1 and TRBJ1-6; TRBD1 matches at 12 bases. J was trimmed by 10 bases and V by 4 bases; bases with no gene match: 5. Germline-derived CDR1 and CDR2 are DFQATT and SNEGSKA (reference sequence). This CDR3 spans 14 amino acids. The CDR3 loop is CSAKAGTGGSPLHF. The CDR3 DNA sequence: TGCAGTGCTAAGGCCGGGACAGGGGGCTCACCCCTCCACTTT.

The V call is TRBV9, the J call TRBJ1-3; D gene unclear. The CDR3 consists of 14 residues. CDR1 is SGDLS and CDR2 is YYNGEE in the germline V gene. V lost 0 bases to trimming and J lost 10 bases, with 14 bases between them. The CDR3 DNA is TGTGCCAGCAGCGTAGGGGAAAACCCATGGACCATATATTTT. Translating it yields CASSVGENPWTIYF.

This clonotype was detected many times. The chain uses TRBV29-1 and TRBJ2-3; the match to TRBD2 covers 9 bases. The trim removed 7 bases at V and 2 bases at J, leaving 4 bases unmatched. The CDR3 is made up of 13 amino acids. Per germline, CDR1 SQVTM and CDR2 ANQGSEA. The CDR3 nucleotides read TGCAGCGGCCGCGGGGGGGACACAGATACGCAGTATTTT. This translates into CSGRGGDTDTQYF.

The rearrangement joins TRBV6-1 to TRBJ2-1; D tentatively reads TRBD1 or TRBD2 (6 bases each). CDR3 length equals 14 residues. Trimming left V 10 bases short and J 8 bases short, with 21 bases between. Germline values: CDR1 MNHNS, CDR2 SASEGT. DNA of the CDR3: TGTGCCACCACACGAGGTCGGGGGCGGGATGAGCAGTTCTTC. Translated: CATTRGRGRDEQFF.